This TCR beta chain was obtained from a study of beta chain features in type 1 diabetes. The study's findings and limits: VDJ junctions sequenced from type 1 diabetes patients showed fewer insertions and more deletions. A closer apparent resemblance between naive, central memory and Treg TCRB repertoires was seen in patients than in healthy donors.

Every bit of the isolated RNA underwent reverse transcription, so sequencing read expressed TCRB transcripts. Profiled with immunoSEQ multiplex PCR; TCRdb holds only in-frame clones, not every one. The profile covers about 470,000 clones, with 30% appearing a single time and 0.06% to 0.07% taken by the ten largest. As regards this clone: The antigen remains unidentified.

Sequencing was performed on naive CD4+ T cells from blood. This TCR derives from a man aged 18 to 29 in good health.

The CDR3 is CASSPRTSGSVDEQFF. The CDR3 nucleotides read TGTGCCAGCAGCCCCCGGACTAGCGGGAGTGTCGATGAGCAGTTCTTC. The gene calls are TRBV7-9 and TRBJ2-1, with TRBD2 matching 13 bases. The germline V gene has CDR1 SEHNR and CDR2 FQNEAQ (reference sequence). V gave up 5 bases and J gave up 8 bases; unmatched junction bases: 9. CDR3 length: 16 amino acids.